This record covers a single TCR beta chain. The sample belongs to a study of blood T cell repertoires in COVID-19. Study summary: Material from acute and convalescent COVID-19 was sourced from the United States, Italy and Spain.

This table comes from immunoSEQ multiplex PCR, and its TCRdb copy is limited to in-frame clones, with some not included. The sample has about 150,000 clones; around 74% are singletons. Germline V CDR1 and CDR2: SGHVS, FNYEAQ. The V gene end was trimmed by 5 bases and the J gene end by 2 bases; junction bases not matched to a gene: 10. The CDR3 length is 17 residues. This receptor was identified in an elderly woman with acute or convalescent COVID-19. Source material: peripheral blood. The chain joins TRBV7-6 to TRBJ1-3; 9 bases match TRBD1. CDR3 in DNA: TGTGCCAGCAGCCCCAACCCCTGGACAGGGGCTGGAAACACCATATATTTT. Its protein is CASSPNPWTGAGNTIYF. The full variable domain, its missing parts supplied by reference TRBV7-6 and TRBJ1-3, is GAGVSQSPRYKVTKRGQDVALRCDPISGHVSLYWYRQALGQGPEFLTYFNYEAQQDKSGLPNDRFSAERPEGSISTLTIQRTEQRDSAMYRCASSPNPWTGAGNTIYFGEGSWLTVV.